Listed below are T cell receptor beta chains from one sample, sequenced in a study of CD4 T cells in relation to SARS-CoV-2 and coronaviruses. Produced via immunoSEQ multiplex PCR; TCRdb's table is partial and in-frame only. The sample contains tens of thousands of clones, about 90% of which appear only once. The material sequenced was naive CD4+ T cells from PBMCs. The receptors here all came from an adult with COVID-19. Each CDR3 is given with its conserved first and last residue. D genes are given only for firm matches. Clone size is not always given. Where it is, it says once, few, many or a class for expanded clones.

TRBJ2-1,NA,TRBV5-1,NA,TGCGCCAGCAGCTTGGACTACAATGAGCAGTTCTTC,CASSLDYNEQFF
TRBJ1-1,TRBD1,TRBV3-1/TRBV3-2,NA,TGTGCCAGCAGCCGCCAGGGGGCCACTGAAGCTTTCTTT,CASSRQGATEAFF
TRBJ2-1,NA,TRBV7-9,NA,TGTGCCAGCAGCTTAGTAGGTGAGGAGGCTCCCCGCCCTGAGCAGTTCTTC,CASSLVGEEAPRPEQFF
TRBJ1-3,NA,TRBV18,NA,TGTGCCAGCTCACCGGACAGCTCTGGAAACACCATATATTTT,CASSPDSSGNTIYF
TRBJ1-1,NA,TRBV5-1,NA,TGCGCCAGCAGCTTCGGGACGGCGAACACTGAAGCTTTCTTT,CASSFGTANTEAFF
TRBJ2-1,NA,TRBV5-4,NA,TGTGCCAGCAGCTTGGCTTTTGCGGGTGGATGGTTCTTC,CASSLAFAGGWFF
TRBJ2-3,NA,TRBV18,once,TGTGCCAGCTCACCAGGTCCCCGGACTACCACAGATACGCAGTATTTT,CASSPGPRTTTDTQYF
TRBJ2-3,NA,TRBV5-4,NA,TGTGCCAGCAGCTTGGTGGATACGCAGTATTTT,CASSLVDTQYF
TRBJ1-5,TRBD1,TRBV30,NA,TGTGCCTGGAAGGGACAGGAAGATTATAGCAATCAGCCCCAGCATTTT,CAWKGQEDYSNQPQHF
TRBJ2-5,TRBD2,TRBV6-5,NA,TGTGCCAGCAGGCCTAGCGGCCAAGAGACCCAGTACTTC,CASRPSGQETQYF
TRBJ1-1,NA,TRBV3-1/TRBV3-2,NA,TGTGCCAGCAGCCAAGGATTGGGGAGGGGAACTGAAGCTTTCTTT,CASSQGLGRGTEAFF
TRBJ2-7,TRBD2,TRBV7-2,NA,TGTGCCAGCAGCCGGACTAGCGACCATTCCTACGAGCAGTACTTC,CASSRTSDHSYEQYF
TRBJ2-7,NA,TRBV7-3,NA,TGTGCCAGCAGCTTCGCCGGGGGACACTACGAGCAGTACTTC,CASSFAGGHYEQYF
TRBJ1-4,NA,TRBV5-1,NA,TGCGCCAGCAGCTTATCCCTCAACCCGGGCGAAAAACTGTTTTTT,CASSLSLNPGEKLFF
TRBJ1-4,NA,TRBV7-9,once,TGTGCCAGCAGCTTGTTCCCAGGGCATACAGAAAAACTGTTTTTT,CASSLFPGHTEKLFF
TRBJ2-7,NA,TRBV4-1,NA,TGCGCCAGCAGCCGATACGGGGGGCCCGCCACTGAAATCGGATACGAGCAGTACTTC,CASSRYGGPATEIGYEQYF
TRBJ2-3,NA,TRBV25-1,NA,TGTGCCAGCAGTGAATATATGGGGTGGACGCATGCGGGAGATACGCAGTATTTT,CASSEYMGWTHAGDTQYF
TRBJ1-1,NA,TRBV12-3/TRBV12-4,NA,TGTGCCAGCAGTTTGGGCGGGGGCACTGAAGCTTTCTTT,CASSLGGGTEAFF
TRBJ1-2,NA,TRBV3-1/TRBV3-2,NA,TGTGCCAGCAGCCTGACAGAAGACTATGGCTACACCTTC,CASSLTEDYGYTF
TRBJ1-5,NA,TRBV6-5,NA,TGTGCCAGCCGTAAGGTCAGCAATCAGCCCCAGCATTTT,CASRKVSNQPQHF
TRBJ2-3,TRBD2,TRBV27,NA,TGTGCCAGCAGTCCTCTCGGACTAGCGGGAGTGAAAGATACGCAGTATTTT,CASSPLGLAGVKDTQYF
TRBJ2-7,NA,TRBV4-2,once,TGTGCCAGCAGCCAAGATATGACCCCCGGGGTCTCCTACGAGCAGTACTTC,CASSQDMTPGVSYEQYF
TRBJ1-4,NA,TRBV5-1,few,TGCGCCAGCAGCGACGACGGGCGTGAAAAACTGTTTTTT,CASSDDGREKLFF
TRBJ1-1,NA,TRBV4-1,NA,TGCGCCGGGAAGGGAACAGAATACATGAACACTGAAGCTTTCTTT,CAGKGTEYMNTEAFF
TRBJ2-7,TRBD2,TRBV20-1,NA,TGCAGTGTGGCGGGAGCTGGTGAGCAGTACTTC,CSVAGAGEQYF
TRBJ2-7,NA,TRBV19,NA,TGTGCCAGTAGTATGACCTGGAGCTCCTACGAGCAGTACTTC,CASSMTWSSYEQYF
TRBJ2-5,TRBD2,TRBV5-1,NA,TGCGCCAGCTACGACTTAGGCGGGAGTTCAGTAGAGACCCAGTACTTC,CASYDLGGSSVETQYF
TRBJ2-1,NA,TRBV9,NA,TGTGCCAGCAGCGCCGCGGTTCTCAATGAGCAGTTCTTC,CASSAAVLNEQFF
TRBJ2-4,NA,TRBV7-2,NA,TGTGCCAGCAGCTTAGGACAGTCCTCAGCCAAAAACATTCAGTACTTC,CASSLGQSSAKNIQYF
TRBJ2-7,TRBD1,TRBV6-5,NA,TGTGCCAGCAGCAGGGGGCGGACAAACGAGCAGTACTTC,CASSRGRTNEQYF
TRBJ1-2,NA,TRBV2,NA,TGTGCCAGCAGTGTAAGAGACTATGGCTACACCTTC,CASSVRDYGYTF
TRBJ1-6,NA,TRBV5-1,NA,TGCGCCAGCCGAGGGCCCGATTCACCCCTCCACTTT,CASRGPDSPLHF
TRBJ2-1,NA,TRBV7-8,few,TGTGCCAGCAGCCGCATAGTCCGGCAGTTCTTC,CASSRIVRQFF
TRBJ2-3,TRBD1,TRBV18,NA,TGTGCCAGCTCACGAACAGGGGGCTTAGATACGCAGTATTTT,CASSRTGGLDTQYF
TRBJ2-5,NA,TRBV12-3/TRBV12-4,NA,TGTGCCAGCAGTGCAACTAGGACAGAGACCCAGTACTTC,CASSATRTETQYF
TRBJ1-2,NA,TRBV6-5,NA,TGTGCCAGCATCTACCCTTCGGGTGACTATGGCTACACCTTC,CASIYPSGDYGYTF
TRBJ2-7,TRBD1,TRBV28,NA,TGTGCCAGCAGTGGAACAGGGGACGAGCAGTACTTC,CASSGTGDEQYF
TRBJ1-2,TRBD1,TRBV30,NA,TGTGCCTGGAGGACTACAGGGGAGTTCTATGGCTACACCTTC,CAWRTTGEFYGYTF
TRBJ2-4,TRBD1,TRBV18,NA,TGTGCCAGCTCACAGACAGGGACCCCAGGGAACATTCAGTACTTC,CASSQTGTPGNIQYF
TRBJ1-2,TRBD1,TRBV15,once,TGTGCCACCAGCAGAGAGGGGACAGCAAAAAACTATGGCTACACCTTC,CATSREGTAKNYGYTF
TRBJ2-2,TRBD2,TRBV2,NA,TGTGCCGGGCGGGAGGCCGGGGAGCTGTTTTTT,CAGREAGELFF
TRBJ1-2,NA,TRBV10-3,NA,TGTGCCATCAAGGACTTCTATGGCTACACCTTC,CAIKDFYGYTF
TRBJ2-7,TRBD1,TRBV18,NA,TGTGCCAGCTCACCTTACAGGGGCTCCTACGAGCAGTACTTC,CASSPYRGSYEQYF
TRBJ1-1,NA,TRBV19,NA,TGTGCCAGTAGTATCCAAAGGGGTACCACTGAAGCTTTCTTT,CASSIQRGTTEAFF
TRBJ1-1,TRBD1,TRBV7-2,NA,TGTGCCAGCAGCTTTTACAGGGGAGGAGCTTTCTTT,CASSFYRGGAFF
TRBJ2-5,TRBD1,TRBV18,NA,TGTGCCAGCTCACCACCGGGGACAGGGGGCGGAGAGACCCAGTACTTC,CASSPPGTGGGETQYF
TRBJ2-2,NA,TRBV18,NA,TGTGCCAGCTCACCGAGTCGAGGGCCGAACACCGGGGAGCTGTTTTTT,CASSPSRGPNTGELFF
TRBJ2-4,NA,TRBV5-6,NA,TGTGCCAGCAGCCACAGGGGACTAGCCAAAAACATTCAGTACTTC,CASSHRGLAKNIQYF
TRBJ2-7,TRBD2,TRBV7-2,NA,TGTGCCAGCAGAACAGCGCCTAGCGGGAGTTACGAGCAGTACTTC,CASRTAPSGSYEQYF
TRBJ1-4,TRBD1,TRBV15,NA,TGTGCCACCAGCACGGGACAGCGAAATGAAAAACTGTTTTTT,CATSTGQRNEKLFF
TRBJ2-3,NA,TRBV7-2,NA,TGTGCCAGCAGCCCAGGGGAGTTGGTCACAGATACGCAGTATTTT,CASSPGELVTDTQYF
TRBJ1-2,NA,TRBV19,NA,TGTGCCAGTGATACACGAGGCTATGGCTACACCTTC,CASDTRGYGYTF
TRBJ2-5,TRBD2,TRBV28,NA,TGTGCCAGCAGCCCGACTAGCGGGAGGGCAGGGACCCAGTACTTC,CASSPTSGRAGTQYF
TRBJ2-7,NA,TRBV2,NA,TGTGCCAGCAGGGGGGCCTTTTACGAGCAGTACTTC,CASRGAFYEQYF
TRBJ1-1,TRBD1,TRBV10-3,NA,TGTGCCATCAGTGAGTCAAGATGGACAGGGGGTGACACTGAAGCTTTCTTT,CAISESRWTGGDTEAFF
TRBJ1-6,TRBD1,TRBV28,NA,TGTGCCAGCTCCCGACAGGGGAATTCACCCCTCCACTTT,CASSRQGNSPLHF
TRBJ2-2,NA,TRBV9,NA,TGTGCCACCTCAAGGGAAAACACCGGGGAGCTGTTTTTT,CATSRENTGELFF
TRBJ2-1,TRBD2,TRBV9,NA,TGTGCCAGCAGCGAAGGGACTAGCCTTCCTTACAATGAGCAGTTCTTC,CASSEGTSLPYNEQFF
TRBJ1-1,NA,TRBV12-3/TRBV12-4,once,TGTGCCAGCAGAAGGGACACTGAAGCTTTCTTT,CASRRDTEAFF